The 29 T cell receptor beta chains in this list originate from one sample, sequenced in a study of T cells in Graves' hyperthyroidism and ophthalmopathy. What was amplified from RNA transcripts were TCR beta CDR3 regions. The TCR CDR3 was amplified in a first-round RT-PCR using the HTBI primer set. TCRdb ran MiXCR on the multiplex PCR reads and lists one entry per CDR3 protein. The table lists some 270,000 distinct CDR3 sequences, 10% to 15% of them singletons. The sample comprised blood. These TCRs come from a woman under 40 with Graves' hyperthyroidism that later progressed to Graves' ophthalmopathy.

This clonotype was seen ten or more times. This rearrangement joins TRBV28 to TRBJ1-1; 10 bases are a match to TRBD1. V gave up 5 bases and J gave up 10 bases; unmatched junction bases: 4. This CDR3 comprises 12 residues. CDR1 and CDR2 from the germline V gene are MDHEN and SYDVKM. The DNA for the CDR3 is TGTGCCAGCAGTGGTGGACAGGGGGGAGCTTTCTTT. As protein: CASSGGQGGAFF.

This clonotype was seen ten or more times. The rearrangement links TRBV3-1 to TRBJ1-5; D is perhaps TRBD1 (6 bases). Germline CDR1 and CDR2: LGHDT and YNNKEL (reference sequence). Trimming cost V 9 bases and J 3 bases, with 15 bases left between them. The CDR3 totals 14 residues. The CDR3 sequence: CASGGGQTNQPQHF. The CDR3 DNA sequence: TGTGCCAGTGGAGGCGGACAGACCAATCAGCCCCAGCATTTT.

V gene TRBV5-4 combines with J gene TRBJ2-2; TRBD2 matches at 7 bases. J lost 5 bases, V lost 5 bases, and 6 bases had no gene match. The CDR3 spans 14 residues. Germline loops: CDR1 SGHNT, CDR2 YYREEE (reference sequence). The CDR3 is CASSRDYRTGELFF. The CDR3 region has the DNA TGTGCCAGCAGTCGGGACTATAGGACCGGGGAGCTGTTTTTT.

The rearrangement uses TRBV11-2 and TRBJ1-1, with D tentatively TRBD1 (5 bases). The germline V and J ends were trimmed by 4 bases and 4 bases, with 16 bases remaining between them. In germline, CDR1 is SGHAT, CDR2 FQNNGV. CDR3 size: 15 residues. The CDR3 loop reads CASSSRAGTGTEAFF. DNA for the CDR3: TGTGCCAGCAGCTCCCGCGCTGGGACGGGCACTGAAGCTTTCTTT.

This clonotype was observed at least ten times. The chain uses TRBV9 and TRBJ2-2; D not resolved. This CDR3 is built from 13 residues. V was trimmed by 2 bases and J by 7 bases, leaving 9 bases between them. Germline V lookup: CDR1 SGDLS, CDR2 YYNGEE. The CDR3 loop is CASSVGDVGELFF. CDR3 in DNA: TGTGCCAGCAGCGTTGGCGATGTCGGGGAGCTGTTTTTT.

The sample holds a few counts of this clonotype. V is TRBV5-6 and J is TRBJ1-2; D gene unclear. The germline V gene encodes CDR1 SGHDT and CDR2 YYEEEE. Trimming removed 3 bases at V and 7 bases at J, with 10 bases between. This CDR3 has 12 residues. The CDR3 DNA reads TGTGCCAGCAGCTGGACGGATTCTGGCTACACCTTC. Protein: CASSWTDSGYTF.

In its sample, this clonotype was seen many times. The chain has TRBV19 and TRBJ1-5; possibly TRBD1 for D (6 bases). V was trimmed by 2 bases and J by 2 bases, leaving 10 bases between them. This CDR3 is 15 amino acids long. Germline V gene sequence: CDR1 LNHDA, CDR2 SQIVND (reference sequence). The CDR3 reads CASSIQGLGNQPQHF. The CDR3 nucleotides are TGTGCCAGTAGTATACAGGGGCTGGGCAATCAGCCCCAGCATTTT.

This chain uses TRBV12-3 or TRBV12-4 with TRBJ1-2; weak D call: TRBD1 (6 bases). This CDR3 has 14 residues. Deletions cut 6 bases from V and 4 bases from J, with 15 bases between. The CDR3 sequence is CASRRTGPVYGYTF. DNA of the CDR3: TGTGCCAGCAGGCGAACAGGGCCCGTCTATGGCTACACCTTC.

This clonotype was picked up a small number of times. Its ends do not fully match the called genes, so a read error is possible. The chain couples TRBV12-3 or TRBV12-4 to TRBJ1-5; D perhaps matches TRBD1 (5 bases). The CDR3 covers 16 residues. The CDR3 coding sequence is TGTGTCAGCAGTTTAATTGGCGGGGGGAGCAATCAGCCCCAGCATTTT. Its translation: CVSSLIGGGSNQPQHF.

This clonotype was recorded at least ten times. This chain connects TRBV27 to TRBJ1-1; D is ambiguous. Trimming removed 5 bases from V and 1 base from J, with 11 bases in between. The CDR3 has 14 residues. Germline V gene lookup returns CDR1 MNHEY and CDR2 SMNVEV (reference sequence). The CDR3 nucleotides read TGTGCCAGCAGTCGTTATCCGTCGAACACTGAAGCTTTCTTT. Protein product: CASSRYPSNTEAFF.

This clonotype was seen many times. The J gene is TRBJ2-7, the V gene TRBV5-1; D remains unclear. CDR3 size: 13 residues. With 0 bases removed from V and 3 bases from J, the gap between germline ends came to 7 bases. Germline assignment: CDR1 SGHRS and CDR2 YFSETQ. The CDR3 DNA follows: TGCGCCAGCAGCTTGGGTGGTCTCTACGAGCAGTACTTC. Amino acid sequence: CASSLGGLYEQYF.

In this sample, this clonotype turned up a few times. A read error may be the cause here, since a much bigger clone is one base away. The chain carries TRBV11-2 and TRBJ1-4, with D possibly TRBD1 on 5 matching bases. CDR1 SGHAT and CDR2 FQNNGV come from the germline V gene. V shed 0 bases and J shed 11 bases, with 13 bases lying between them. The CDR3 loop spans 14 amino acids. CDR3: CASSLESGRGKLFF. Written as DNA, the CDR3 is TGTGCCAGCAGCTTAGAAAGCGGAAGGGGTAAACTGTTTTTT.

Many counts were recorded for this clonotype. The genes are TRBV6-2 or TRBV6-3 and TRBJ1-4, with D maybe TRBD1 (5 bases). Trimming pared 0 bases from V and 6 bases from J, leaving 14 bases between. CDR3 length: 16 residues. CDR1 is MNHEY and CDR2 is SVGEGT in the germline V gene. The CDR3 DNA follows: TGTGCCAGCAGTTACTCGATTATGGGGGACGATGAAAAACTGTTTTTT. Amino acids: CASSYSIMGDDEKLFF.

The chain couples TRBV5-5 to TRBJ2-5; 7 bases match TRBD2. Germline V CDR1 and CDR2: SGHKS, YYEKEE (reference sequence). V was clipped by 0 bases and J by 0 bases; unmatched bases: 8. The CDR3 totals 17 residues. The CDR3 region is CASSLGLTGGHQETQYF. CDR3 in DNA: TGTGCCAGCAGCTTGGGATTGACGGGAGGCCACCAAGAGACCCAGTACTTC.

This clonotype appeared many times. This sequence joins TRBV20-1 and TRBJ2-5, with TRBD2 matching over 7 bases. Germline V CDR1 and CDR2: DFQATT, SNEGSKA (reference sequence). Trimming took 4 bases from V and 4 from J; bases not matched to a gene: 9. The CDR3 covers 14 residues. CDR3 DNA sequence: TGCAGTGCTACTCATGGCGGGGAGGGAGAGACCCAGTACTTC. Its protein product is CSATHGGEGETQYF.

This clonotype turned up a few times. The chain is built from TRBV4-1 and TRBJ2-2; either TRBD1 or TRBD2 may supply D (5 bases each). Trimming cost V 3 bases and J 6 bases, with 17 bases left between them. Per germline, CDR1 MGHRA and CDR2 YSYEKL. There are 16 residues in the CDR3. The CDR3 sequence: CASSQGTGVVAGELFF. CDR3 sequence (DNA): TGCGCCAGCAGCCAGGGGACCGGGGTGGTCGCCGGGGAGCTGTTTTTT.

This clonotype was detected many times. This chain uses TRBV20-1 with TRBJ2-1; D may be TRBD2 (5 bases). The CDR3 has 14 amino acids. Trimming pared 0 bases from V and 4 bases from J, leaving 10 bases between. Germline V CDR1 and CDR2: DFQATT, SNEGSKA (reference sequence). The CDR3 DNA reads TGCAGTGCTAGAGATTACCAGCGGTACAATGAGCAGTTCTTC. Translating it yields CSARDYQRYNEQFF.

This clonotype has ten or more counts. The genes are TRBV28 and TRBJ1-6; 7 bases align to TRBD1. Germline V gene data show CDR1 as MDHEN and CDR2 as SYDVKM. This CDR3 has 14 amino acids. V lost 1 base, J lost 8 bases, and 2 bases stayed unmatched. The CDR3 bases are TGTGCCAGCAGTTTATACAGGGGTGATTCACCCCTCCACTTT. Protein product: CASSLYRGDSPLHF.

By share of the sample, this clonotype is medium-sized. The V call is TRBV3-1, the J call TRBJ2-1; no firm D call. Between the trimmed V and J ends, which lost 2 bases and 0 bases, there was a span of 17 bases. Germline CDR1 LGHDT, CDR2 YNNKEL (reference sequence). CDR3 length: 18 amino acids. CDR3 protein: CASSQTSGGRSSYNEQFF. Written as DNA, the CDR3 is TGTGCCAGCAGCCAAACCTCTGGTGGACGGAGCTCCTACAATGAGCAGTTCTTC.

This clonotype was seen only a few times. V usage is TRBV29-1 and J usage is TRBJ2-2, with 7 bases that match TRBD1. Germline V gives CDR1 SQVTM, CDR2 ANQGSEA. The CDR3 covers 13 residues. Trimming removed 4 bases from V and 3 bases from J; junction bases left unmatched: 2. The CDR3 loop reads CSVVDRDTGELFF. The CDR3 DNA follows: TGCAGCGTTGTCGACAGGGACACCGGGGAGCTGTTTTTT.

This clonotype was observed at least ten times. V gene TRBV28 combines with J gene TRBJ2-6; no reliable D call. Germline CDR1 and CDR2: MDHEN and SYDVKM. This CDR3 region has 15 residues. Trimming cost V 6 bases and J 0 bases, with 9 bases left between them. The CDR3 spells CASSIESSGANVLTF. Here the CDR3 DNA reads TGTGCCAGCAGCATCGAGAGCTCTGGGGCCAACGTCCTGACTTTC.

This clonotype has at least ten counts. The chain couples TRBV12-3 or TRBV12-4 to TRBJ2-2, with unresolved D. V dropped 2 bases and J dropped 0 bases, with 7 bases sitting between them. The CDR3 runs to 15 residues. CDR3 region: CASSLPGPNTGELFF. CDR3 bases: TGTGCCAGCAGTTTACCGGGCCCGAACACCGGGGAGCTGTTTTTT.

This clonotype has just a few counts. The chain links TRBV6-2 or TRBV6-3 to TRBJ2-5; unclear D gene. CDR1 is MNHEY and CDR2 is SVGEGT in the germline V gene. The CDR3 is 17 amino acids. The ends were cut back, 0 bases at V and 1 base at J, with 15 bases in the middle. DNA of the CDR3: TGTGCCAGCAGTTACTCGCCATTTCGGATCGCCCAAGAGACCCAGTACTTC. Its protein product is CASSYSPFRIAQETQYF.

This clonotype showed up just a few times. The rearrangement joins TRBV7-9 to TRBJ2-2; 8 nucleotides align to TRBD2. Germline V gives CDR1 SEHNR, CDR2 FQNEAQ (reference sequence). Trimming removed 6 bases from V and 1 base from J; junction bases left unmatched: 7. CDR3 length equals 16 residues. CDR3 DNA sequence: TGTGCCAGCAGTTCCACCGGGACTAGGAACACCGGGGAGCTGTTTTTT. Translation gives CASSSTGTRNTGELFF.

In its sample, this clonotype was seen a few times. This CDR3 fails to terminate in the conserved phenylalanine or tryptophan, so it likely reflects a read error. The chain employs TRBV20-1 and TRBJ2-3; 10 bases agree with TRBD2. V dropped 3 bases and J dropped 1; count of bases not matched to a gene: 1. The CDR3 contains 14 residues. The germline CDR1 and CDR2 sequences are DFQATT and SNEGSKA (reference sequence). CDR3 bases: TGCAGTGCTAGGGGGACTAGCGGCACAGATACGCAGTATCTT. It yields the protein CSARGTSGTDTQYL.

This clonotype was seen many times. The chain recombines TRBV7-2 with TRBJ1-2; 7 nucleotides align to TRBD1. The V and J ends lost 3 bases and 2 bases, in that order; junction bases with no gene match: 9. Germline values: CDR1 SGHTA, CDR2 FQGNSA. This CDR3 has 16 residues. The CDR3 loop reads CASSFTSGTANYGYTF. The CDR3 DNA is TGTGCCAGCAGCTTTACCTCCGGGACAGCAAACTATGGCTACACCTTC.

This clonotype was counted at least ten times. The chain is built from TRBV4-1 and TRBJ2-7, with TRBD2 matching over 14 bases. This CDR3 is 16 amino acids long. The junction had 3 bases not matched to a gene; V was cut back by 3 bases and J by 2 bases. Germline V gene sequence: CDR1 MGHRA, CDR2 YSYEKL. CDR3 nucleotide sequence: TGCGCCAGCAGCCACCTGGGACTAGCGGGAGCCTACGAGCAGTACTTC. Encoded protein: CASSHLGLAGAYEQYF.

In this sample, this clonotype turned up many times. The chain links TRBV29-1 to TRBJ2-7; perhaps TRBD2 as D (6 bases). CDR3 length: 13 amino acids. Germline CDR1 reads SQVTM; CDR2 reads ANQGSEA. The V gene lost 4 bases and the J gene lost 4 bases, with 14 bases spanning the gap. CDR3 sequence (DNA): TGCAGCGTTGTCGTTGGAGGGAGGTACGAGCAGTACTTC. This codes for CSVVVGGRYEQYF.

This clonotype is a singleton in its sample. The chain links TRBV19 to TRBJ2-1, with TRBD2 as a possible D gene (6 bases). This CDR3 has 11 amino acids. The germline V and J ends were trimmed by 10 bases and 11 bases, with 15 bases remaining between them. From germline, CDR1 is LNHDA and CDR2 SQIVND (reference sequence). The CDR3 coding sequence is TGTGCCACGTGGGACTTGAGCAAGCAGTTCTTC. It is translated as CATWDLSKQFF. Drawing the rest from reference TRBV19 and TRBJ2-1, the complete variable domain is DGGITQSPKYLFRKEGQNVTLSCEQNLNHDAMYWYRQDPGQGLRLIYYSQIVNDFQKGDIAEGYSVSREKKESFPLTVTSAQKNPTAFYLCATWDLSKQFFGPGTRLTVL.